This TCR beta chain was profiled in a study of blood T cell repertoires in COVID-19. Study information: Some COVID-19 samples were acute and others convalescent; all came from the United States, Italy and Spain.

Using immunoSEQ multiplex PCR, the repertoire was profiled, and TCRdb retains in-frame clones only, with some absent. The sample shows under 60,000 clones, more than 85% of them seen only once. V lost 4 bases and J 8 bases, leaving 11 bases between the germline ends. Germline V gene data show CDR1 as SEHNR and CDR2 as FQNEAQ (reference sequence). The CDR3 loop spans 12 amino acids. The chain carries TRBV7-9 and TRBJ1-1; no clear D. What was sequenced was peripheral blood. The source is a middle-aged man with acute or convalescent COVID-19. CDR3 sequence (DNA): TGTGCCAGCAGCTCCGCACGGGGAGAAGCTTTCTTT. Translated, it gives CASSSARGEAFF. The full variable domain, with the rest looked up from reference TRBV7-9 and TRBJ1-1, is DTGVSQNPRHKITKRGQNVTFRCDPISEHNRLYWYRQTLGQGPEFLTYFQNEAQLEKSRLLSDRFSAERPKGSFSTLEIQRTEQGDSAMYLCASSSARGEAFFGQGTRLTVV.